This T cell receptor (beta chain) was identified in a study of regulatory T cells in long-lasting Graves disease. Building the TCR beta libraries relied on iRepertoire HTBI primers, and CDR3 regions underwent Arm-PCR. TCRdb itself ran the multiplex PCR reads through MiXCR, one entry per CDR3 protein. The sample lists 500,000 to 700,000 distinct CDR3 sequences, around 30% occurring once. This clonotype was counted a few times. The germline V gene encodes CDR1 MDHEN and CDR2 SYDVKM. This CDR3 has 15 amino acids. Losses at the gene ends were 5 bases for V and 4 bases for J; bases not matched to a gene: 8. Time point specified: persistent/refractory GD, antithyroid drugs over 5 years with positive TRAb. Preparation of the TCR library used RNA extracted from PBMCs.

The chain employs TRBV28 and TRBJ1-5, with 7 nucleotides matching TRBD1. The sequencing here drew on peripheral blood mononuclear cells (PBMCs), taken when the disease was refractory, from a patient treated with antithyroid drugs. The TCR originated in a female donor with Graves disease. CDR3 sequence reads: CASSRAQGFNQPQHF. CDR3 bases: TGTGCCAGCAGTAGAGCACAGGGGTTTAATCAGCCCCAGCATTTT.